A selection of T cell receptor beta chains follows, all from one sample in a study of blood T cell repertoires in COVID-19. Clones were sequenced by immunoSEQ multiplex PCR, and TCRdb holds only the in-frame ones, with some missing. This sample has approximately 290,000 clones; 70% to 85% occur once, and the top ten carry 0.85% to 1%. Material: peripheral blood. These receptor sequences come from a human donor with COVID-19, enrolled during active disease. The donor label of this sample is uncertain. CDR3s include the opening cysteine and the closing phenylalanine or tryptophan.

j_call,v_call,cdr3_aa
TRBJ2-3,TRBV7-9,CASSLTRSTDTQYF
TRBJ2-2,TRBV27,CASSLVPIGELFF
TRBJ2-7,TRBV7-3,CASSSDRGYEQYF
TRBJ1-1,TRBV7-2,CASSLVGQGTEAFF
TRBJ1-2,TRBV29-1,CSVESSLGVTTNGYTF
TRBJ2-1,TRBV9,CASSAGSSGSTTNEQFF
TRBJ2-5,TRBV6-6,CAGRRTSGNEETQYF
TRBJ2-7,TRBV27,CASSRQGQGSLEQYF
TRBJ2-7,TRBV6-1,CASITRGQASYEQYF
TRBJ2-2,TRBV14,CASSQDVRQGRVTGELFF
TRBJ2-2,TRBV6-4,CASSASFQGAANTGELFF
TRBJ1-2,TRBV3-1/TRBV3-2,CASSPLSELNYGYTF
TRBJ2-7,TRBV3-1/TRBV3-2,CASSQEFSGSGYEQYF
TRBJ1-1,TRBV7-9,CASSRQGLEAFF
TRBJ2-6,TRBV19,CASMGQLFSGANVLTF
TRBJ2-7,TRBV5-1,CASSLTGTSGGYEQYF
TRBJ2-1,TRBV10-1,CASSRRGENEQFF
TRBJ1-1,TRBV29-1,CSVEDTSWTEAFF
TRBJ1-1,TRBV5-4,CASSLLGATEAFF
TRBJ1-5,TRBV19,CASSMARGQPQHF
TRBJ1-1,TRBV7-8,CASSLGTANTEAFF
TRBJ2-5,TRBV5-4,CASSQRNAGGRHRDQYF
TRBJ2-2,TRBV9,CASSVRQGGGELFF
TRBJ1-5,TRBV6-5,CASRGQLQNQPQHF
TRBJ2-3,TRBV28,CASSLLGGRSTDTQYF
TRBJ2-2,TRBV7-6,CASSPRLAGGPLGGELFF
TRBJ2-1,TRBV4-1,CASSQDRGTASSYNEQFF
TRBJ1-6,TRBV14,CASRQGNTLHF
TRBJ1-1,TRBV28,CASTQWGGTGGLGAFF
TRBJ2-1,TRBV6-5,CASSYSQGSLIEQFF
TRBJ2-3,TRBV18,CASSEMGAGVTDTQYF